The present T cell receptor (beta chain) was sequenced within a study of cytomegalovirus exposure and HLA in healthy donors (dated by TCRdb to about 2017). With respect to the entire study: An earlier analysis of a few hundred of the donors reported about 300 Gb of sequence data and 117 million unique TCR beta sequences obtained from roughly 180 million T cells. The study combined high-throughput TCR immunosequencing, statistical association of individual TCRs with disease status, and machine learning to predict cytomegalovirus infection status. The number of donors typed differed by locus, with about 629-640 for A, B, C, DRB1 and DQB1, approximately 500 for DQA1, about 610 for DPA1, and 450 to 480 for DPB1. Donor age, sex, ethnicity and CMV serostatus were compiled alongside the repertoire data. The study profiled the T cell repertoires of 550 to 700 subjects by immunosequencing and related them to cytomegalovirus serostatus. The study aimed to test whether cataloging public T cell receptors could reveal signatures of past pathogen exposure. In addition to the first cohort of hundreds of subjects, a separate validation cohort of 120 different subjects was used. Genome-wide SNP genotypes for about three fifths of the 666 donors were used in a later genetic analysis, which treated that subset as a discovery cohort. Roughly 300 gigabases of sequencing data and approximately 93 million unique TCR sequences were included in an early release covering about 700 HLA-typed donors. Among about 410 genotyped donors of the cohort, an average of approximately 220,000 unique TCR beta nucleotide sequences was sequenced per donor, of which about 18% were non-productive. Rather than drawing on any new phenotypic data, the later analysis identified candidate immune exposures from TCR beta sequences and the way those sequences occurred across donors. Both class I and class II loci were covered by HLA typing, at four-digit resolution. In a later analysis, previously published TCR beta repertoires from 550 to 750 donors were re-analyzed and high-resolution HLA genotyping was added so that TCR occurrence patterns could be studied. Among the roughly 370 genotyped donors, approximately 77% belonged to the genetic ancestry cluster associated with self-reported Caucasian donors. An earlier analysis of more than 450 of the donors used high-throughput TCR beta sequencing to judge whether each TCR beta V gene segment behaved as functional or pseudogenic. A few DR-DQ haplotypes were treated as single units for association and clustering because of strong linkage in the cohort. All discovery cohort repertoires had been generated using a single sequencing platform.

Comment on this clone: Its cognate antigen has yet to be identified. No clone much larger than this one lies a single base away; base qualities are absent.

From the cysteine up to the phenylalanine, the CDR3 has a length of 12 residues. The read is trimmed to its CDR3 DNA, 36 bases read in frame from base 1. CDR1 and CDR2 (LNHDA, SQIVND) derive from the germline V gene (reference sequence). V is cut by 5 bases and J by 3 bases, and the space between the germline ends is 7 bases. Findings and caveats that apply to the study as a whole: In an earlier analysis of 587 of the donors, most TCR beta V segments appeared in productive rearrangements about 87% or about 30% of the time, broadly matching IMGT annotations. Three of the identified cytomegalovirus-associated TCR beta chains were confirmed in vitro to be specific for cytomegalovirus antigens. A total of 150 to 200 TCR beta chains were listed by the study as associated with cytomegalovirus. Compared with equally common non-associated chains, HLA-associated TCR beta chains in a later analysis were more clonally expanded and had lower generation probabilities. A further reported finding was that TCR beta sequences accurately predicted the HLA-A and HLA-B alleles for most subjects in the first cohort. The only immune exposure information available for the cohort was CMV serostatus. The presence/absence analyses assumed that sequencing depth was roughly uniform across donors, and that assumption may not be true. Only TCR beta chains were sequenced in this cohort, and the absence of alpha or paired-chain data limited detectable features. Assigning TCR associations to individual alleles was difficult when HLA alleles, especially DR and DQ, strongly co-occurred. The authors suggested that the approach could potentially be extended to other disease states and immunological phenotypes. According to a later analysis, TCR association rates differed among HLA loci, with DRB1 alleles showing the most associated TCRs and HLA-C alleles showing the fewest. A cluster of highly shared sequence variants was judged likely to represent a technical artifact of the sequencing pipeline. The 87-base-pair reads could not distinguish some IMGT-functional V segments, including TRBV6-2 and TRBV6-3, so those segments were excluded. Because HLA typing was missing for some donors at each locus, association tests included only the typed subset. Because counts were too low, some 17 rarely observed V segments, including chromosome 9 orphons, were left out of the earlier analysis of about 620 of the donors. In a later analysis, most CMV-associated TCR beta chains were found to appear HLA-restricted, with HLA associations seemingly driven largely by CMV exposure. In a later genetic analysis, a missense DCLRE1C variant was associated with V-gene and J-gene trimming of TCR beta chains, and the association was replicated in an independent cohort. In a later analysis, 16,951 TCR beta sequences were associated with specific HLA alleles at a false discovery rate of 0.05. The classifier was reported to diagnose cytomegalovirus status with high specificity and sensitivity in both the original and validation cohorts. A later genetic analysis reported fewer N-insertions in productive TCRs among donors in an Asian-associated ancestry cluster than the roughly 620-donor mean. Several of the top co-occurrence clusters appeared to be linked to parvovirus B19, influenza, CMV and Epstein-Barr virus, according to a later analysis. Most TCR sequences were seen in very few donors, while some public TCRs were found in many individuals. Linkage disequilibrium might explain the correlated functional status among segregating V segments, but an unknown experimental factor could not be ruled out.

The cohort comprised 670 or so healthy bone marrow donors. At the time of sampling, every cohort member was nominally healthy, though immune exposures that went unrecorded were likely present. The donor tested CMV seronegative, placing the donor among the roughly 340 seronegative members of the cohort. A peripheral blood sample was provided by each donor, and peripheral blood mononuclear cells were used for TCR beta sequencing. Genomic DNA was extracted from the blood cell samples with the Qiagen DNeasy Blood Extraction Kit. The method was the immunoSEQ multiplex PCR assay. A mixture of 60 forward primers for TCR Vbeta segments and 13 reverse primers for TCR Jbeta segments was used in the multiplex PCR. The CDR3 region of rearranged TCR beta genes was amplified from genomic DNA by a multiplex PCR assay. On the Illumina HiSeq System, the amplified TCR beta libraries were sequenced as 87-base-pair reads. As for the original processing: In a later analysis, tens of millions of unique TCR beta chains were counted across the 650 to 750 repertoires, and around 10 million of these chains were shared by at least two donors. Raw reads were error-corrected and collapsed into unique sequences by a nearest-neighbor algorithm in which closely related sequences were merged to remove PCR and sequencing errors. Alignment of CDR3 sequences to IMGT reference sequences was used to assign V, D and J gene segments. Each retained sequence needed at least a six-nucleotide match to both a V gene segment and a J gene segment. Rearrangements were called productive when the CDR3 lacked stop codons and stayed in frame with V and J; all others were non-productive. Following IMGT convention, CDR3 was defined as the stretch from the second conserved V-encoded cysteine to the conserved J-encoded phenylalanine. The earlier analysis of some 540 of the donors excluded any sequence lacking an unambiguous match to a single V gene segment. An earlier analysis of 450 to 650 of the donors called V segments functional above 56.7% productive rearrangements and segregating when the between-donor standard deviation exceeded 5%. A statistical classification framework was developed to diagnose cytomegalovirus status using the catalog of TCR beta chain sequences. In a later analysis, TCR nucleotide sequences were compared against IMGT/GENE-DB human TR gene sequences so that V and J genes could be assigned. A later analysis assigned CDR3 sequences and most-parsimonious VDJ recombination scenarios with the TCRdist pipeline. In a later analysis, each TCR beta chain was defined by its CDR3 amino acid sequence together with its V-gene family, and reads lacking a unique V-gene family were excluded. A later analysis removed several hundred highly shared, low-generation-probability nucleotide sequences to deal with suspected cross-contamination and a sequencing artifact. In a later analysis, a clonal expansion index for each public chain was calculated from normalized within-repertoire ranks of inferred template counts. In a later analysis, generation probabilities were computed with a VDJ recombination model fitted to out-of-frame rearrangements, and the resulting probabilities were checked against IGoR. A later analysis scored TCR-TCR, TCR-HLA and TCR-CMV co-occurrence with hypergeometric tests, applying a repertoire-size bias correction to TCR pairs. A later analysis estimated false discovery rates by permuting HLA or CMV assignments 20 times. In a later analysis, co-occurring TCRs were grouped with DBSCAN, and TCRdist sequence similarity was added when clustering was performed within HLA-allele-positive subsets. Co-occurrence clustering excluded repertoires with fewer than 30,000 or more than 120,000 public chains, plus five with anomalous nucleotide sharing. The table was pulled from immuneACCESS by TCRdb, which kept in-frame rearrangements only. Such tables lose some clones; where checked, under half of the loss comes from unresolved V genes, and the rest has no known cause. V, J and clone size are those of that table, while D and trimming were read from the DNA. The sample table holds around 180,000 clones, of which around three quarters were seen once. The ten largest clones take up 4.5% to 6% of the sample.

The chain links TRBV19 with TRBJ1-1, with no confident D gene call. The TCR was taken from a man between 40 and 49 years old in good health and CMV-seronegative. Sequencing was carried out using PBMCs. The CDR3 reads CASSYRDTEAFF. The nucleotides read TGTGCCAGTAGTTACCGCGACACTGAAGCTTTCTTT. Here the CDR3 is joined to the reference TRBV19 and TRBJ1-1 genes, and the full variable domain is: DGGITQSPKYLFRKEGQNVTLSCEQNLNHDAMYWYRQDPGQGLRLIYYSQIVNDFQKGDIAEGYSVSREKKESFPLTVTSAQKNPTAFYLCASSYRDTEAFFGQGTRLTVV.